This T cell receptor beta chain was sequenced in a study of CD8 T cells in Susac syndrome. Roughly 0.45 to 1 ug RNA was reverse transcribed with random hexamers. Amplification of TCR beta CDR3 was carried out by immunoSEQ multiplex PCR, which covered 54 Vbeta and 13 Jbeta segments. MiXCR, run by TCRdb on the immunoSEQ multiplex PCR reads, gives a single entry per CDR3 protein. The table records about 400,000 distinct CDR3 sequences, 85% of them present only once. The multiple sclerosis controls were treatment-naive patients, and their relapsing-remitting disease was stable or active. TEMRA cells were FACS-enriched, and CD8+ and CD4+ T cells were isolated negatively. Trimming left V 4 bases short and J 3 bases short, with 12 bases between. Per the germline V gene, CDR1 is SGHVS and CDR2 is FNYEAQ. There are 14 residues in the CDR3.

The chain is built from TRBV7-6 and TRBJ1-2, with D possibly matching TRBD1 (5 bases). This sequence originates from a human donor with multiple sclerosis. Input material: CD8+ T cells from PBMCs. The CDR3 here is CASSSGQGDYGYTF. CDR3 sequence (DNA): TGTGCCAGCAGCTCGGGGCAGGGAGACTATGGCTACACCTTC.